This TCR beta chain appears in the sequencing data of a study of T-cell memory formation after mild COVID-19. Study at large: TCR clusters were mostly donor specific. Findings and caveats of the study: The SARS-CoV-2 specificity of second-wave clones reaching peak at day 37 remained unverified. Some clones that responded were present in memory (sampled pre-infection), which suggests cross-reactive memory joined.

This CDR3 spans 16 amino acids. V gave up 5 bases and J gave up 9 bases, with 20 bases separating them. Germline V lookup: CDR1 SGHDN, CDR2 FVKESK. Of note for this clonotype: The target antigen is unknown.

With constant-segment primers, 5'RACE yielded cDNA libraries of TCR alpha and TCR beta that carried sample barcodes and UMIs. A single record per CDR3 protein comes from TCRdb applying MiXCR to the 5' RACE reads. The profile shows 110,000 or so distinct CDR3 sequences, over 20% of them singletons. The sample taken for sequencing was PBMCs or a T cell subset sorted from them (not recorded which). This clonotype was obtained from a young man who had mild COVID-19 (a few samples of this study predate the infection). Cell type and time point are not known. The chain carries TRBV14 and TRBJ1-6; D not resolved. CDR3 DNA: TGTGCCAGCAGCAAAGGCCCCACGGACGGCCGTTCACCCCTCCACTTT. This encodes CASSKGPTDGRSPLHF. Filled out from reference TRBV14 and TRBJ1-6, the complete variable domain reads EAGVTQFPSHSVIEKGQTVTLRCDPISGHDNLYWYRRVMGKEIKFLLHFVKESKQDESGMPNNRFLAERTGGTYSTLKVQPAELEDSGVYFCASSKGPTDGRSPLHFGNGTRLTVT.